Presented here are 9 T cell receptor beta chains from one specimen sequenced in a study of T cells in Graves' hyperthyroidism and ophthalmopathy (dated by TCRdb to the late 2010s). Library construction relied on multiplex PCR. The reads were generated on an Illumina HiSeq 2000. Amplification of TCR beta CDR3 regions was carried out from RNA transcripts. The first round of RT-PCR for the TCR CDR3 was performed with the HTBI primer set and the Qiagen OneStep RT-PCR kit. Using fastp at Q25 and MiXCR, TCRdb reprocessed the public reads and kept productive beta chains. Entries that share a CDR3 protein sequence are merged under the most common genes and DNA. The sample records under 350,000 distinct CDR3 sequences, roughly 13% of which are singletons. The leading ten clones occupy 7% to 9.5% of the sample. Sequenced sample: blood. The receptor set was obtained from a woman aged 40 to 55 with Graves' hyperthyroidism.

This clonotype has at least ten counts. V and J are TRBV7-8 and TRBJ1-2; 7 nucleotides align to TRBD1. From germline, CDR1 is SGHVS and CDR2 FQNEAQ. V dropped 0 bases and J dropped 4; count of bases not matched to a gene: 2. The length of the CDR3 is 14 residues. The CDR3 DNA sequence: TGTGCCAGCAGCTTAGCCGACAGGGCCTATGGCTACACCTTC. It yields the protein CASSLADRAYGYTF.

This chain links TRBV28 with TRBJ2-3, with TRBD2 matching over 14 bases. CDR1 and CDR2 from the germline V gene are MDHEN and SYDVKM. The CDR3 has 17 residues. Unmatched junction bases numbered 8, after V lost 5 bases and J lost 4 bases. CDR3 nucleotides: TGTGCCAGCAGTGGCCCGGGACTAGCGGGAGCATCAGATACGCAGTATTTT. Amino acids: CASSGPGLAGASDTQYF.

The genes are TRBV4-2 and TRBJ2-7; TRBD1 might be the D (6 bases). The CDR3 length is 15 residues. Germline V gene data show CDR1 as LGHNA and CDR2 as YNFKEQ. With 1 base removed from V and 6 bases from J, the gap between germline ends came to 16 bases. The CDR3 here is CASSQVSTGSSEQYF. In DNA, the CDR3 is TGTGCCAGCAGCCAAGTTTCGACAGGATCTTCCGAGCAGTACTTC.

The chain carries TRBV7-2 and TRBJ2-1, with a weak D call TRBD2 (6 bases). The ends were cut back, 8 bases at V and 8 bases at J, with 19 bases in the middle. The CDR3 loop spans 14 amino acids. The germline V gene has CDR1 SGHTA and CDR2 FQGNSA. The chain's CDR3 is CASLAPTRRYEQFF. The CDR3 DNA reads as TGTGCCAGCCTAGCCCCGACTAGGAGGTATGAGCAGTTCTTC.

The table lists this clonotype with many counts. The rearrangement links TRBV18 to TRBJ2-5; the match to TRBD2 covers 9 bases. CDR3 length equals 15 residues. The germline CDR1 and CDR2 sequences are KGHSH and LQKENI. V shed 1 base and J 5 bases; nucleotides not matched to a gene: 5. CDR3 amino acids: CASSPLAGGRETQYF. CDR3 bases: TGTGCCAGCTCACCACTCGCGGGAGGGCGTGAGACCCAGTACTTC.

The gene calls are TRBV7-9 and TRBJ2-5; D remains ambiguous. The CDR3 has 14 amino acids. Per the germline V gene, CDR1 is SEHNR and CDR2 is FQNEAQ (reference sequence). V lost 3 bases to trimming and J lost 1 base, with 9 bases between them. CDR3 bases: TGTGCCAGCAGCTTGGGAATGGCCCAAGAGACCCAGTACTTC. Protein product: CASSLGMAQETQYF.

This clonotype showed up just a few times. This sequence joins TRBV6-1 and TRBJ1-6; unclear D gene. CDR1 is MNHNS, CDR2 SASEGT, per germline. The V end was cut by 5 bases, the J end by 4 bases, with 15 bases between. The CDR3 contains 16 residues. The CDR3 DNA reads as TGTGCCAGCAGTCTTCTCGGGGTTCCATATAATTCACCCCTCCACTTT. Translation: CASSLLGVPYNSPLHF.

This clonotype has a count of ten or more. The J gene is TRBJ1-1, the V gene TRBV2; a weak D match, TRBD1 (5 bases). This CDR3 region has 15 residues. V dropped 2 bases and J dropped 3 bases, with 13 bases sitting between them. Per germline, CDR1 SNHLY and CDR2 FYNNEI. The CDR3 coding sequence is TGTGCCAGCAGTGAACCAGGGAAAAAGGACACTGAAGCTTTCTTT. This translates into CASSEPGKKDTEAFF. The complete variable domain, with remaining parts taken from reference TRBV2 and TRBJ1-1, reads EPEVTQTPSHQVTQMGQEVILRCVPISNHLYFYWYRQILGQKVEFLVSFYNNEISEKSEIFDDQFSVERPDGSNFTLKIRSTKLEDSAMYFCASSEPGKKDTEAFFGQGTRLTVV.

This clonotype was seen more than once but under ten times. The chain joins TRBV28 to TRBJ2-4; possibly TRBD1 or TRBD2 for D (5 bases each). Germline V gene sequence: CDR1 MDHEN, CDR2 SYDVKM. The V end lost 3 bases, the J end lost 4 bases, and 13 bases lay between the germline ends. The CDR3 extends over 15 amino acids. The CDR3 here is CASSFPEGMKNIQYF. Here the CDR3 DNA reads TGTGCCAGCAGTTTCCCCGAGGGGATGAAAAACATTCAGTACTTC.